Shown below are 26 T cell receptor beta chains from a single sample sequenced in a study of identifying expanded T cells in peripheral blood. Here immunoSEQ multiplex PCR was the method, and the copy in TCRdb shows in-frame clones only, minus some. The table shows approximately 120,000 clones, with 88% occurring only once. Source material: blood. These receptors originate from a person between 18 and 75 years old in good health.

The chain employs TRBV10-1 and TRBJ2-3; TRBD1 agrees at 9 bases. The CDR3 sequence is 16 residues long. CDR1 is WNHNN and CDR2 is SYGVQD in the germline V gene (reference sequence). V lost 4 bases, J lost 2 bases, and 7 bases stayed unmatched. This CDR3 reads CASSGPGTGFTDTQYF. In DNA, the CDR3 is TGCGCCAGCAGTGGGCCCGGGACAGGGTTCACAGATACGCAGTATTTT.

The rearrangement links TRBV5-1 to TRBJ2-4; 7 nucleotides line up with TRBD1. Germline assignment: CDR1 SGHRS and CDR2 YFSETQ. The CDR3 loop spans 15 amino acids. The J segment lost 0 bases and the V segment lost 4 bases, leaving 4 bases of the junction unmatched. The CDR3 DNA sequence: TGCGCCAGCAGCGCAACAGGGGTAGCCAAAAACATTCAGTACTTC. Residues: CASSATGVAKNIQYF.

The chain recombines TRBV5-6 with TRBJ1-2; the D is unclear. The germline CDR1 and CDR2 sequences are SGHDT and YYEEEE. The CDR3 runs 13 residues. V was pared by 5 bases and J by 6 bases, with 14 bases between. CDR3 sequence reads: CASRSLGEDGYTF. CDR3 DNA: TGTGCCAGCAGATCCCTCGGAGAGGATGGCTACACCTTC.

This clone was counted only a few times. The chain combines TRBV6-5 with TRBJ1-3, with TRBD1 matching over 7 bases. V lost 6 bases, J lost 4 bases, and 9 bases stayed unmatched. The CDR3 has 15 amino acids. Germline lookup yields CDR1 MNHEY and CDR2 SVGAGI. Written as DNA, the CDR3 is TGTGCCAGCAGCCGACAGGGAATGGGCGGAAACACCATATATTTT. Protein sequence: CASSRQGMGGNTIYF.

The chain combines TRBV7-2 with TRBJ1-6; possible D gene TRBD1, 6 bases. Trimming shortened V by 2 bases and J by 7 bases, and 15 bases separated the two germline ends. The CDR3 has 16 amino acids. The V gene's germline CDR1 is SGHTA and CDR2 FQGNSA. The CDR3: CASSLRTAPGNSPLHF. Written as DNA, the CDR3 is TGTGCCAGCAGCTTACGGACAGCGCCAGGGAATTCACCCCTCCACTTT.

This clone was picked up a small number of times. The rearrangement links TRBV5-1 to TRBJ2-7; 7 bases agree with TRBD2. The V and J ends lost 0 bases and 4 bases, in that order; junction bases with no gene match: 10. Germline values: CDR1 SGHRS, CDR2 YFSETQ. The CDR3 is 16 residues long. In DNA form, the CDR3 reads TGCGCCAGCAGCTTGGGGATCGGCGGGAGCCGGTACGAGCAGTACTTC. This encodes CASSLGIGGSRYEQYF.

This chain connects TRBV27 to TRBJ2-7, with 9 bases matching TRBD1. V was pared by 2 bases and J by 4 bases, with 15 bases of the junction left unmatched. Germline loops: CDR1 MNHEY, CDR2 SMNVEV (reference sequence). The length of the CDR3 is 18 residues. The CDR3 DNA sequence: TGTGCCAGCAGTTTAAGGGGTTTGGGGGACAGGGCAACGTACGAGCAGTACTTC. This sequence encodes CASSLRGLGDRATYEQYF.

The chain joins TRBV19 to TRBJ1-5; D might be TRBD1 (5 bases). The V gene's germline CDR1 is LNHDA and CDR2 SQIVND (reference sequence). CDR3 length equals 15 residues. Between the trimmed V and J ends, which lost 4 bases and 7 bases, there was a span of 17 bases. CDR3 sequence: CASSTPGLLNQPQHF. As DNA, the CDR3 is TGTGCCAGTAGTACTCCGGGACTTCTGAACCAGCCCCAGCATTTT.

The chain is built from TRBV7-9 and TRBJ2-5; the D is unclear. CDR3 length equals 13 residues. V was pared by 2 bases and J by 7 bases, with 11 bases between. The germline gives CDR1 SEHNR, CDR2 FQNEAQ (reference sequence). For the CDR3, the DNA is TGTGCCAGCAGCTTAAATGGTGAAGGGACCCAGTACTTC. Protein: CASSLNGEGTQYF.

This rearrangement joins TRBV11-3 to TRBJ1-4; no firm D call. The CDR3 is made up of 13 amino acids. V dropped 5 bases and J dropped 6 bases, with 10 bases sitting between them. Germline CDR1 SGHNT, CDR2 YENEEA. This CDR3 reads CASSANQDEKLFF. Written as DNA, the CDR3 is TGTGCCAGCAGCGCAAATCAGGATGAAAAACTGTTTTTT.

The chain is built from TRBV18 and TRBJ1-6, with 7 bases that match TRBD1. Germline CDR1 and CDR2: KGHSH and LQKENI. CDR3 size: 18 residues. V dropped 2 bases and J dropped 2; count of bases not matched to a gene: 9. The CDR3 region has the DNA TGTGCCAGCTCACCAGACAGGGTGGGGTTGCCCTATAATTCACCCCTCCACTTT. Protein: CASSPDRVGLPYNSPLHF.

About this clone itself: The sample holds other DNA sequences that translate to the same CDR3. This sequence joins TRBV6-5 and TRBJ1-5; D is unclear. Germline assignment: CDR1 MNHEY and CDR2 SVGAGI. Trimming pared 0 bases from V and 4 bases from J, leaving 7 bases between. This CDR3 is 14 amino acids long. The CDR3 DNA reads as TGTGCCAGCAGTTACTCAGGGAGTAATCAGCCCCAGCATTTT. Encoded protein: CASSYSGSNQPQHF.

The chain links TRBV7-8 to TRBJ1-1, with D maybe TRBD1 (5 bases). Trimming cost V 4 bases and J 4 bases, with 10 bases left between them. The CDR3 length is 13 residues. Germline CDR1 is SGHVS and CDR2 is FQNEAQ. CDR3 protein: CASSYVRATEAFF. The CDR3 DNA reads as TGTGCCAGCAGCTACGTCAGGGCCACTGAAGCTTTCTTT.

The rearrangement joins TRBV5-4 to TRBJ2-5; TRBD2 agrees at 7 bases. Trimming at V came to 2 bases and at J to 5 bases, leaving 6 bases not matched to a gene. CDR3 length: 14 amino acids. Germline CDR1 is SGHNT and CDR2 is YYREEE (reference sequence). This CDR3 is CASSFGGGRETQYF. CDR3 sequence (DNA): TGTGCCAGCAGCTTTGGGGGAGGGCGGGAGACCCAGTACTTC.

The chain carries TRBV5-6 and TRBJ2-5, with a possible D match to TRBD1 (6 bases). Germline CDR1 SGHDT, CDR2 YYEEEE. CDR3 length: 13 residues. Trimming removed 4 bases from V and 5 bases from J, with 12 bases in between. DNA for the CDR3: TGTGCCAGCAGCCAGGGGCTGTGGGAGACCCAGTACTTC. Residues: CASSQGLWETQYF.

The CDR3 sequence is CASSFPPGELFF. Here the CDR3 DNA reads TGTGCCAGCAGTTTCCCCCCCGGGGAGCTGTTTTTT. The chain uses TRBV28 and TRBJ2-2, with D hard to call. The CDR3 spans 12 residues. The V and J ends lost 3 bases and 6 bases respectively, with 5 bases between them. Germline V gives CDR1 MDHEN, CDR2 SYDVKM.

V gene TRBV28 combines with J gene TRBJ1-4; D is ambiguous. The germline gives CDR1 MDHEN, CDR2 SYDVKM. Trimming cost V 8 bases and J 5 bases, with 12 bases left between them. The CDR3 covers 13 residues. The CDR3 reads CASVVFGNEKLFF. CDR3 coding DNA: TGTGCCAGCGTCGTATTCGGAAATGAAAAACTGTTTTTT. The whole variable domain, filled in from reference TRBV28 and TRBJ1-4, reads DVKVTQSSRYLVKRTGEKVFLECVQDMDHENMFWYRQDPGLGLRLIYFSYDVKMKEKGDIPEGYSVSREKKERFSLILESASTNQTSMYLCASVVFGNEKLFFGSGTQLSVL.

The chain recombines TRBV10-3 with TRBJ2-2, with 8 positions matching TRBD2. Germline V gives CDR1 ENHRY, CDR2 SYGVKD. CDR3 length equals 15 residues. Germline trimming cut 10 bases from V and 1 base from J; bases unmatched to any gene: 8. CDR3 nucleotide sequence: TGTGCCACCTCCCCGGCGGGGGGGAACACCGGGGAGCTGTTTTTT. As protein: CATSPAGGNTGELFF.

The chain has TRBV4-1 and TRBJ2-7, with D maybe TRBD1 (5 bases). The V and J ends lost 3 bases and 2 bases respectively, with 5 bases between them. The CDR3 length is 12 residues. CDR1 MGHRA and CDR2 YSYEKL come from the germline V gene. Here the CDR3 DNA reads TGCGCCAGCAGCCAGGACACCTACGAGCAGTACTTC. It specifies CASSQDTYEQYF.

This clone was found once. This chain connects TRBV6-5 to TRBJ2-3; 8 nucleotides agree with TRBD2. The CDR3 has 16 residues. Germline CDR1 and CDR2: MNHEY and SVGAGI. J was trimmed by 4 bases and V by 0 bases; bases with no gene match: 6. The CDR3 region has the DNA TGTGCCAGCAGTTACTCAGCCGGGAGGGCGTCAGATACGCAGTATTTT. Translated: CASSYSAGRASDTQYF.

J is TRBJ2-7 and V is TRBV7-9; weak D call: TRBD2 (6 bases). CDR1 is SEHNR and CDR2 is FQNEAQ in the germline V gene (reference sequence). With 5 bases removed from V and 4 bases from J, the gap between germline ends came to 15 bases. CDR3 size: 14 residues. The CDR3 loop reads CASSPGTVNYEQYF. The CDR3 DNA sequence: TGTGCCAGCAGCCCGGGGACTGTCAATTACGAGCAGTACTTC.

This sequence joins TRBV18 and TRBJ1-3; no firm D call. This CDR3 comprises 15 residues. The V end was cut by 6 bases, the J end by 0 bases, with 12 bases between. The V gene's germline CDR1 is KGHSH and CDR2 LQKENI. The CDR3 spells CASSSPSYSGNTIYF. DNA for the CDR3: TGTGCCAGCTCGTCACCGTCTTACTCTGGAAACACCATATATTTT. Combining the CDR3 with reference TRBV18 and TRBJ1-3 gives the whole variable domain NAGVMQNPRHLVRRRGQEARLRCSPMKGHSHVYWYRQLPEEGLKFMVYLQKENIIDESGMPKERFSAEFPKEGPSILRIQQVVRGDSAAYFCASSSPSYSGNTIYFGEGSWLTVV.

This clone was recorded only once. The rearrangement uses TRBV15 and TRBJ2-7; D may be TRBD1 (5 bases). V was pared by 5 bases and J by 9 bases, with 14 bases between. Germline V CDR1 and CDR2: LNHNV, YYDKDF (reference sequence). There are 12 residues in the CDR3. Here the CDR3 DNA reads TGTGCCACCAGCCCAGTCTGGGGCTCGCAGTACTTC. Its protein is CATSPVWGSQYF.

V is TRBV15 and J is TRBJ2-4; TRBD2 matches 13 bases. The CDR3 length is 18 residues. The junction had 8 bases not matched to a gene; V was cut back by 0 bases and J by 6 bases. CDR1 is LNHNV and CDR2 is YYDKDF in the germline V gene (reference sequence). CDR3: CATSREGTSGTPGNIQYF. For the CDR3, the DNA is TGTGCCACCAGCAGAGAAGGGACTAGCGGGACCCCTGGAAACATTCAGTACTTC. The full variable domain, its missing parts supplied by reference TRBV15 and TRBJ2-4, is DAMVIQNPRYQVTQFGKPVTLSCSQTLNHNVMYWYQQKSSQAPKLLFHYYDKDFNNEADTPDNFQSRRPNTSFCFLDIRSPGLGDTAMYLCATSREGTSGTPGNIQYFGAGTRLSVL.

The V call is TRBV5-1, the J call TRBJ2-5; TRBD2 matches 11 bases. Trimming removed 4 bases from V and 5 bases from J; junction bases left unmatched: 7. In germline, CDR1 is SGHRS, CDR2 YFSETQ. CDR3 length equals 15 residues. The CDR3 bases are TGCGCCAGCAGCCCTCGACTAGCGGGGAGGGAGACCCAGTACTTC. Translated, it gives CASSPRLAGRETQYF. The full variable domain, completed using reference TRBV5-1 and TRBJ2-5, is KAGVTQTPRYLIKTRGQQVTLSCSPISGHRSVSWYQQTPGQGLQFLFEYFSETQRNKGNFPGRFSGRQFSNSRSEMNVSTLELGDSALYLCASSPRLAGRETQYFGPGTRLLVL.

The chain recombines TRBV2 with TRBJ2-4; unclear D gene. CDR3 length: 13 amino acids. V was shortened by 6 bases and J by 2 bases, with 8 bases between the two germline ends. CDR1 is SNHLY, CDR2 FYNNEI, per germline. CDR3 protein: CASRWDPKNIQYF. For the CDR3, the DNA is TGTGCCAGCAGATGGGATCCCAAAAACATTCAGTACTTC.